This is a list of T cell receptor beta chains from one sample in a study of Ad26.COV2.S vaccination and SARS-CoV-2 variants. Repertoires were generated with immunoSEQ multiplex PCR, while TCRdb's copy carries only in-frame clones and drops some. The data hold 300,000 to 500,000 clones, with around 85% observed a single time. The sequences come from peripheral blood, collected in a trial of Ad26.COV2.S vaccine versus placebo. These receptor sequences come from a person aged 18-60 years who received the Ad26.COV2.S COVID-19 vaccine or a placebo. Both conserved end residues are part of each CDR3. The D gene is left open where the match is weak. Size is stated for part of the rows, as once, few or many counts, or as a class when the clone is expanded.

d_call j_call clone_size v_call cdr3_nt cdr3_aa
NA TRBJ1-1 NA TRBV6-5 TGTGCCAGCGGAGCCAGTGTGGGGTACACTGAAGCTTTCTTT CASGASVGYTEAFF
NA TRBJ1-4 NA TRBV9 TGTGCCAGCAGCGTAACAGGGTCTGAAAAACTGTTTTTT CASSVTGSEKLFF
TRBD1 TRBJ1-2 NA TRBV10-3 TGTGCCATCAGTGTTGACAGGGGAGAGAACTTTGGCTACACCTTC CAISVDRGENFGYTF
TRBD1 TRBJ1-2 once TRBV3-1/TRBV3-2 TGTGCCAGCAGCCCGACCGGGACAGGGATAGAAAATGGCTACACCTTC CASSPTGTGIENGYTF
NA TRBJ1-3 NA TRBV2 TGTGCCAGCATGTATGAAAACTTGAGGTCTGGAAACACCATATATTTT CASMYENLRSGNTIYF
NA TRBJ1-2 NA TRBV6-6 TGTGCCAGCAGTTACTATGGCAGCCTCCTCAACTATGGCTACACCTTC CASSYYGSLLNYGYTF
NA TRBJ2-2 NA TRBV4-1 TGCGCCAGCAGCCAAGGCGCGGAATACACCGGGGAGCTGTTTTTT CASSQGAEYTGELFF
NA TRBJ1-4 once TRBV2 TGTGCCAGCCTTGAGTCGGGCGAAAAACTGTTTTTT CASLESGEKLFF
NA TRBJ1-5 NA TRBV6-5 TGTGCCAGCAGTCTTCTCTTAGAGGGCAATCAGCCCCAGCATTTT CASSLLLEGNQPQHF
NA TRBJ1-1 NA TRBV15 TGTGCCACCAGCAGAGATCGGGGCGGGAGGGAGAACACTGAAGCTTTCTTT CATSRDRGGRENTEAFF
TRBD2 TRBJ2-1 NA TRBV19 TGTGCCAGTAGTACGACTAGCGGGGGGGCCTCCTACAATGAGCAGTTCTTC CASSTTSGGASYNEQFF
NA TRBJ1-2 NA TRBV11-2 TGTGCCAGCAGCCCATTGACAGGTCCTAACTATGGCTACACCTTC CASSPLTGPNYGYTF
NA TRBJ1-4 NA TRBV7-9 TGTGCCAGCAGACGAAGCGGGACGGGTAATGAAAAACTGTTTTTT CASRRSGTGNEKLFF
TRBD1 TRBJ2-7 NA TRBV5-1 TGCGCCAGCAGCTTTACAGGGGGCGGAGGAAACGAGCAGTACTTC CASSFTGGGGNEQYF
TRBD1 TRBJ1-2 NA TRBV5-6 TGTGCCAGCAGATACGACAGGGGAGGCTACACCTTC CASRYDRGGYTF
TRBD1 TRBJ1-2 NA TRBV27 TGTGCCAGCAGTTTAGACAGGGGGTTTTATGGCTACACCTTC CASSLDRGFYGYTF
TRBD1 TRBJ1-5 NA TRBV6-5 TGTGCCAGCAGCGCCGGGACAGGGGGCAATCAGCCCCAGCATTTT CASSAGTGGNQPQHF
TRBD2 TRBJ2-3 NA TRBV7-2 TGTGCCAGCAGCTTAGGGACTAGCGGGGGGGCCTGGGGCACAGATACGCAGTATTTT CASSLGTSGGAWGTDTQYF
NA TRBJ1-3 NA TRBV6-6 TGTGCCAGCAGTCAAACAGCCTTCTCTGGAAACACCATATATTTT CASSQTAFSGNTIYF
NA TRBJ1-4 NA TRBV2 TGTGCCAGCACTCCCGGGGAGGAAAAACTGTTTTTT CASTPGEEKLFF
TRBD1 TRBJ1-2 once TRBV29-1 TGCAGCGTTGATGAGGCGGGGACAGGTGGCCCAACTTATGGCTACACCTTC CSVDEAGTGGPTYGYTF
NA TRBJ1-4 NA TRBV5-1 TGCGCCAGCAGCTTTGAGGGAGAAAAACTGTTTTTT CASSFEGEKLFF
NA TRBJ1-4 NA TRBV6-6 TGTGCCAGCAGTTCTACAGGGTTTAATGAAAAACTGTTTTTT CASSSTGFNEKLFF
NA TRBJ2-7 NA TRBV5-1 TGCGCCAGCAGCCCGGGGGGCGGGGGTATTTACGAGCAGTACTTC CASSPGGGGIYEQYF
NA TRBJ2-5 once TRBV7-9 TGTGCCAGCAGCTTAGCGCAAGGTACCCAAGAGACCCAGTACTTC CASSLAQGTQETQYF
NA TRBJ1-1 NA TRBV27 TGTGCCAGCAGTTTCGGGGCAGTCGGTGAAGCTTTCTTT CASSFGAVGEAFF
NA TRBJ2-7 NA TRBV6-5 TGTGCCACCTATGGGACATTGGGTCCCTACGAGCAGTACTTC CATYGTLGPYEQYF
TRBD1 TRBJ1-3 NA TRBV5-1 TGCGCCAGCAGCTTGGGACAGGGGGCACACACCATATATTTT CASSLGQGAHTIYF
NA TRBJ2-7 NA TRBV7-9 TGTGCCAGCAGCTTAGAAGTTGGCCCAGAGCAGTACTTC CASSLEVGPEQYF
TRBD1 TRBJ1-4 NA TRBV10-2 TGCGCCAGCAGTGGAACCGGGACAGGGAACAATGAAAAACTGTTTTTT CASSGTGTGNNEKLFF
NA TRBJ2-5 NA TRBV30 TGTGCCTGGAGTGTACGTGTCCAAGAGACCCAGTACTTC CAWSVRVQETQYF
TRBD2 TRBJ2-7 NA TRBV2 TGTGCCAGCAGACCCCGGACTAGCCCCTTGGAGCAGTACTTC CASRPRTSPLEQYF
TRBD2 TRBJ2-1 NA TRBV2 TGTGCCAGCAGTGAAGTTAGCGGGGTCTACAATGAGCAGTTCTTC CASSEVSGVYNEQFF
NA TRBJ2-3 NA TRBV19 TGTGCCAGTAGAACCCCTAGCACAGATACGCAGTATTTT CASRTPSTDTQYF
NA TRBJ1-2 NA TRBV5-4 TGTGCCAGCAGCTTGGGGGCCCGGGGCTACACCTTC CASSLGARGYTF
TRBD2 TRBJ2-3 NA TRBV27 TGTGCCAGCGGGGCTAGCGGGGGGGCGACAGATACGCAGTATTTT CASGASGGATDTQYF
TRBD2 TRBJ2-1 once TRBV4-3 TGCGCCAGCAGCCGAAGCGGGGATGAGCAGTTCTTC CASSRSGDEQFF
TRBD1 TRBJ1-6 NA TRBV19 TGTGCCTGCCGCGTTTGGGACAGGGGTAGGAATTCACCCCTCCACTTT CACRVWDRGRNSPLHF
NA TRBJ1-1 once TRBV5-6 TGTGCCAGCTCCCTCGGGGCAGCGCTTGAAGCTTTCTTT CASSLGAALEAFF
NA TRBJ1-1 NA TRBV7-2 TGTGCCAGCAGCGATGCCCGGGGGGGCACTGAAGCTTTCTTT CASSDARGGTEAFF
TRBD1 TRBJ1-2 once TRBV6-2/TRBV6-3 TGTGCCAGCAGTTACGCGGGACAGGGGGGAGATGGCTACACCTTC CASSYAGQGGDGYTF
NA TRBJ1-4 once TRBV19 TGTGCCAGTAGAGGCGGGGGGCGTAAATCCGAAAAACTGTTTTTT CASRGGGRKSEKLFF
NA TRBJ1-6 NA TRBV30 TGTGCCTGGAGTGTCGGGCGTTCACCCCTCCACTTT CAWSVGRSPLHF
TRBD1 TRBJ2-7 NA TRBV6-5 TGTGCCAGCAGCCCCTCCGGGACAGGTACCTACGAGCAGTACTTC CASSPSGTGTYEQYF
TRBD1 TRBJ2-1 once TRBV2 TGTGCCAGCAGTTATTGGGACAGGGGACGAGAACTGGAGTTCTTC CASSYWDRGRELEFF
NA TRBJ2-5 NA TRBV4-1 TGCGCCAGCAGCCAAGATGGGATAGTGGAGACCCAGTACTTC CASSQDGIVETQYF